This passage covers 7 T cell receptor beta chains from one sample sequenced in a study of T-cell memory formation after mild COVID-19. TCRdb re-analysed the 5' RACE reads in MiXCR, keeping a single row per CDR3 protein. The data show 350,000 or so distinct CDR3 sequences, with roughly 13% seen just once and 20% to 25% held by the top ten. Specimen: PBMCs or a T cell subset sorted from them (not recorded which). The origin of the receptors is a man between 18 and 35 years old who had mild COVID-19 (a few samples of this study predate the infection). Cell type and time point are not known.

This clonotype has a handful of counts. This chain connects TRBV7-9 to TRBJ1-2, with D possibly matching TRBD1 (6 bases). Germline values: CDR1 SEHNR, CDR2 FQNEAQ (reference sequence). The V gene lost 4 bases and the J gene lost 0 bases, with 15 bases spanning the gap. The CDR3 is 16 amino acids. CDR3 residues: CASSYQGLDSNYGYTF. The CDR3 bases are TGTGCCAGCAGCTATCAGGGGCTCGACTCTAACTATGGCTACACCTTC. The whole variable domain, filled in from reference TRBV7-9 and TRBJ1-2, reads DTGVSQNPRHKITKRGQNVTFRCDPISEHNRLYWYRQTLGQGPEFLTYFQNEAQLEKSRLLSDRFSAERPKGSFSTLEIQRTEQGDSAMYLCASSYQGLDSNYGYTFGSGTRLTVV.

The chain combines TRBV7-9 with TRBJ1-3; D ambiguous. V was clipped by 8 bases and J by 0 bases, with 11 bases between them. The CDR3 spans 14 residues. CDR1 and CDR2 from the germline V gene are SEHNR and FQNEAQ (reference sequence). The CDR3 protein is CASEYRGSGNTIYF. DNA for the CDR3: TGTGCCAGCGAGTATCGGGGCTCTGGAAACACCATATATTTT.

This clonotype has a handful of counts. The chain has TRBV5-1 and TRBJ2-6, with a possible D match to TRBD1 (5 bases). The CDR3 is 13 residues long. CDR1 and CDR2 from the germline V gene are SGHRS and YFSETQ. V was shortened by 5 bases and J by 3 bases, with 6 bases between the two germline ends. The CDR3 sequence: CASRGLGANVLTF. The CDR3 DNA is TGCGCCAGCAGGGGGCTTGGGGCCAACGTCCTGACTTTC. The variable domain in full, with the rest retrieved from reference TRBV5-1 and TRBJ2-6, is KAGVTQTPRYLIKTRGQQVTLSCSPISGHRSVSWYQQTPGQGLQFLFEYFSETQRNKGNFPGRFSGRQFSNSRSEMNVSTLELGDSALYLCASRGLGANVLTFGAGSRLTVL.

CDR3 in amino acids: CASSPLLGDEQYF. CDR3 coding DNA: TGCGCCAGCAGCCCCCTCCTAGGGGACGAGCAGTACTTC. The chain is built from TRBV4-3 and TRBJ2-7; D is perhaps TRBD1 (5 bases). From germline, CDR1 is LGHNA and CDR2 YSLEER. V was clipped by 4 bases and J by 5 bases, with 12 bases between them. There are 13 residues in the CDR3.

This clonotype has a count of ten or more. The chain links TRBV5-1 to TRBJ2-5; TRBD2 aligns across 7 bases. Unmatched junction bases numbered 6, after V lost 2 bases and J lost 2 bases. The CDR3 extends over 15 amino acids. Germline CDR1 and CDR2: SGHRS and YFSETQ. This CDR3 reads CASSLQAGRQETQYF. The CDR3, as DNA: TGCGCCAGCAGCTTACAAGCGGGGAGACAAGAGACCCAGTACTTC.

V gene TRBV6-2 or TRBV6-3 combines with J gene TRBJ2-7; D tentatively fits TRBD1 or TRBD2 (5 bases each). CDR3 length: 15 amino acids. V was trimmed by 1 base and J by 2 bases, leaving 12 bases between them. CDR1 is MNHEY, CDR2 SVGEGT, per germline. The DNA of the CDR3 is TGTGCCAGCAGTTACTGGGGGACGGATCCCTACGAGCAGTACTTC. As protein: CASSYWGTDPYEQYF.

The chain joins TRBV12-3 or TRBV12-4 to TRBJ1-2; the match to TRBD1 covers 8 bases. The CDR3 covers 13 residues. V was pared by 5 bases and J by 6 bases, with 5 bases of the junction left unmatched. CDR3 region: CASSRTGRHGYTF. The CDR3 DNA reads TGTGCCAGCAGTCGGACAGGGCGACATGGCTACACCTTC.